This T cell receptor beta chain was documented in a study of blood T cells in healthy people across ages. General observations from the study: With donor CMV status unknown, expanded clonotype changes were possibly confounded.

A word on this clonotype: What it recognizes is unknown.

Per sample, a minimum of 6.5 million PBMCs were isolated. Germline V CDR1 and CDR2: SGHRS, YFSETQ. The CDR3 spans 18 residues. The J segment lost 4 bases and the V segment lost 7 bases, leaving 22 bases of the junction unmatched. The use of a sample-barcoded 5' primer and a J-beta primer mix characterized a second PCR of 7 to 11 cycles. TCRdb used MiXCR to reprocess the 5' RACE reads, holding one entry per CDR3 protein. The sample contains some 800,000 distinct CDR3 sequences, 20% to 30% of which appear only once. The same sample was also studied in work on T cells of mothers and their children. That publication notes: Three healthy Caucasian mothers served as donors, and their six children did as well. Researchers report slightly higher, though non-significant, overlap in related mother-child pairs than in unrelated pairs.

The receptor was isolated from a boy aged 5-17 years in good health. The source material was blood. The chain links TRBV5-1 to TRBJ1-2; TRBD1 matches 7 bases. This CDR3 reads CASRDAEGQRAWAYGYTF. The CDR3 nucleotides are TGCGCCAGCCGCGACGCGGAGGGACAGAGGGCTTGGGCCTATGGCTACACCTTC.